The clone carrying this T cell receptor (beta chain) was seen repeatedly, ten times or more. Its specificity is not known. This specimen belongs to a study of T cells in Graves' hyperthyroidism and ophthalmopathy. Amplification of TCR beta CDR3 regions used RNA as the template. Primed by the HTBI set, a first-round RT-PCR was run on the TCR CDR3. A single record per CDR3 protein comes from TCRdb applying MiXCR to the multiplex PCR reads. This sample carries fewer than 250,000 distinct CDR3 sequences, about a sixth of them seen once, and the ten largest clones take around 30%. Germline-derived CDR1 and CDR2 are ENHRY and SYGVKD. The germline V and J ends were trimmed by 2 bases and 7 bases, with 12 bases remaining between them. CDR3 length equals 13 residues. Broader study findings: Separating ophthalmopathy from stable hyperthyroidism was achieved by a 13 V-J model.

Ophthalmopathy patients had Clinical Activity Score at least 3, NOSPECS grade at least 4, duration under 3 months. PBMCs stemmed from over 7.5 ml fresh peripheral blood. The sample comprised blood. The sequence was collected from a woman younger than 35 with Graves' ophthalmopathy. The chain employs TRBV10-3 and TRBJ2-7; D gene unclear. The CDR3 DNA sequence: TGTGCCATCAGTGAGACACCCGATGGGGAGCAGTACTTC. This sequence encodes CAISETPDGEQYF.